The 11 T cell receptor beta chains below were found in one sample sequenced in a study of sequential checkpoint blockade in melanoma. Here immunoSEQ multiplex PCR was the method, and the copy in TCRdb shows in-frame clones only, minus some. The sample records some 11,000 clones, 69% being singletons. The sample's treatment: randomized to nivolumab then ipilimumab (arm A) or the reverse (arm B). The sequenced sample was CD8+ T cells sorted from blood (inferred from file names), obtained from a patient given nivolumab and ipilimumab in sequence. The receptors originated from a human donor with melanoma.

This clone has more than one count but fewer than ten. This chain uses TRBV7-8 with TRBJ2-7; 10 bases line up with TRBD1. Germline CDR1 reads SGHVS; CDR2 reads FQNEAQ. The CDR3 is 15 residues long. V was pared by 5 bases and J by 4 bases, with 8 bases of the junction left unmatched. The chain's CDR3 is CASSTDRGPAYEQYF. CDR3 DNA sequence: TGTGCCAGCAGCACCGACAGGGGGCCTGCTTACGAGCAGTACTTC. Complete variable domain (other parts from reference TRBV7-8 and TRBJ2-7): GAGVSQSPRYKVAKRGQDVALRCDPISGHVSLFWYQQALGQGPEFLTYFQNEAQLDKSGLPSDRFFAERPEGSVSTLKIQRTQQEDSAVYLCASSTDRGPAYEQYFGPGTRLTVT.

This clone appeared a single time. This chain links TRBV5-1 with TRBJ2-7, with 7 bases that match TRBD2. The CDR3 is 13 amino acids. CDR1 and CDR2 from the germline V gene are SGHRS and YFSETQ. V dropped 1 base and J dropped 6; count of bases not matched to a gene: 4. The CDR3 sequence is CASSLRREPEQYF. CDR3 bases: TGCGCCAGCAGCTTGAGGCGGGAGCCCGAGCAGTACTTC.

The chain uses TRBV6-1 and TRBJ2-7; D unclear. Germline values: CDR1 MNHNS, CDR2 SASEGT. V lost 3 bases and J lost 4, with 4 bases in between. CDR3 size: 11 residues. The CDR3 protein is CASSDRYEQYF. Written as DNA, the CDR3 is TGTGCCAGCAGTGACAGGTACGAGCAGTACTTC.

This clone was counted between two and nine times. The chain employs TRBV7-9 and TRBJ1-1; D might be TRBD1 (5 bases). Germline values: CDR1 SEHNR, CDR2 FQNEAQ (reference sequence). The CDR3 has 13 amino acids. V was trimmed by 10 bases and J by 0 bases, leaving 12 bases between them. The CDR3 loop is CAITGRMNTEAFF. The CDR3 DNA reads TGTGCCATAACAGGACGCATGAACACTGAAGCTTTCTTT.

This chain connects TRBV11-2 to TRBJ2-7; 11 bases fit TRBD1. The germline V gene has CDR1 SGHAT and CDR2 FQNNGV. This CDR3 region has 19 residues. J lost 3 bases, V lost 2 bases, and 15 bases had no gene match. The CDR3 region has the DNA TGTGCCAGCAGCTTATTTCGGACAGGGGGCATCAGCGGGAGCTACGAGCAGTACTTC. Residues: CASSLFRTGGISGSYEQYF.

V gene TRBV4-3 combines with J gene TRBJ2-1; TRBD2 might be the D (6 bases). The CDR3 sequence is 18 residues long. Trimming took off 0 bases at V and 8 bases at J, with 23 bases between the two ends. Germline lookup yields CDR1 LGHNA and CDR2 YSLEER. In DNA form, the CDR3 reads TGCGCCAGCAGCCAAGAAGCAATGTCCCGGGACTCTGTGGATGAGCAGTTCTTC. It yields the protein CASSQEAMSRDSVDEQFF.

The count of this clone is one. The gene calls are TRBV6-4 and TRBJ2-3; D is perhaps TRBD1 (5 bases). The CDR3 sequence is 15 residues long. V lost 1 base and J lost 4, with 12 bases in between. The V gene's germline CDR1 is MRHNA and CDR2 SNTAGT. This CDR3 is CASSDWKKGADTQYF. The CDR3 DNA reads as TGTGCCAGCAGTGACTGGAAAAAAGGGGCAGATACGCAGTATTTT.

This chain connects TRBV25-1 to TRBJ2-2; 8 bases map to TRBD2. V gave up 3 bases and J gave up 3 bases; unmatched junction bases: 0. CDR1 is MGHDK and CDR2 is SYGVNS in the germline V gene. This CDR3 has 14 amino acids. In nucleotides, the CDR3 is TGTGCCAGCAGTGACGGGGGGGACACCGGGGAGCTGTTTTTT. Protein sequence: CASSDGGDTGELFF.

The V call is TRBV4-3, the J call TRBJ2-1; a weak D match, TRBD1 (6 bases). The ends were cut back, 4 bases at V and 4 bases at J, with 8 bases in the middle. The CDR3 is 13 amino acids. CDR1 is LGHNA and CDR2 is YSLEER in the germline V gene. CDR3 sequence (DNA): TGCGCCAGCAGCCCCACAGGGTACAATGAGCAGTTCTTC. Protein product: CASSPTGYNEQFF.

The CDR3 here is CASSFSAGAGDTQYF. CDR3 DNA sequence: TGTGCCAGCAGTTTCTCAGCGGGAGCGGGAGATACGCAGTATTTT. The chain recombines TRBV27 with TRBJ2-3, with 8 bases identical to TRBD2. Per the germline V gene, CDR1 is MNHEY and CDR2 is SMNVEV (reference sequence). The CDR3 sequence is 15 residues long. After removal of 3 bases from V and 5 bases from J, the junction contained 7 bases not matched to a gene.

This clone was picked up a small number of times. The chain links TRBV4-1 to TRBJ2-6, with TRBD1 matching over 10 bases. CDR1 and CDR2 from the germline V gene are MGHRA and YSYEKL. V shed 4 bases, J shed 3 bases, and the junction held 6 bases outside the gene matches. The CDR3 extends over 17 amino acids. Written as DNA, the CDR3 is TGCGCCAGCAGCCCTGGACAGGGGGAGGTTGGGGCCAACGTCCTGACTTTC. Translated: CASSPGQGEVGANVLTF.